Sequencing of this T cell receptor (beta chain) was carried out in a study of blood T cell repertoires in COVID-19. Study context: The United States, Italy and Spain supplied acute and convalescent COVID-19 samples.

Authors' data handling: From reference gene primer amplification, estimates of nucleated cell counts were derived. Assay: immunoSEQ multiplex PCR; the TCRdb copy retains only in-frame clones and omits some. Clone size and the V and J calls come from that table; the DNA yielded D and trimming. The sample comprises a few hundred thousand clones, 70% to 90% of which are singletons, and around 5.8% rests with the top ten. CDR3 length: 17 amino acids. V lost 0 bases, J lost 0 bases, and 13 bases lay in between. Germline V gene lookup returns CDR1 SGDLS and CDR2 YYNGEE. Sequencing used PBMCs or T cells enriched from blood (not recorded which). The TCR comes from a middle-aged woman who had recovered from COVID-19. This chain joins TRBV9 and TRBJ2-1, with TRBD2 as a possible D gene (5 bases). Here the CDR3 DNA reads TGTGCCAGCAGCGTAGGTAGGACTCCCAGCTCCTACAATGAGCAGTTCTTC. It specifies CASSVGRTPSSYNEQFF.